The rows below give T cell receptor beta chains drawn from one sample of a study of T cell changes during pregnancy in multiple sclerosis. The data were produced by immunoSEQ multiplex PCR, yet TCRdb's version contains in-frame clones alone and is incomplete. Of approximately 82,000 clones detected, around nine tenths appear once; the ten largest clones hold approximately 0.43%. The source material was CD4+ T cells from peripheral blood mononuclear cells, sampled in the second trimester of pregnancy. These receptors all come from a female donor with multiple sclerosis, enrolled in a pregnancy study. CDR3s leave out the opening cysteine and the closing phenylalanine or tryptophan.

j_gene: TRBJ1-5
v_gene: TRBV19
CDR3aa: ASSISGSNQPQH

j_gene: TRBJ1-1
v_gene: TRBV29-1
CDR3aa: SPYNGQITEAF

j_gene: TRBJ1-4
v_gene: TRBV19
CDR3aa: ASKLTESSLLF

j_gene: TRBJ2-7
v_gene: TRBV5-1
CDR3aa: ASSLGQDYEQY

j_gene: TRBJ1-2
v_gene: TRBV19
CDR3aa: ASSIVEGVYGYT

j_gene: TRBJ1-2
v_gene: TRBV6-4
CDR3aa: ASGSRGEKRGYT

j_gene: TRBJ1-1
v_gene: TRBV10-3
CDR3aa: AISDRTGTEAF

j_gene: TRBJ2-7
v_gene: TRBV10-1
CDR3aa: ASSRGTGHEQY

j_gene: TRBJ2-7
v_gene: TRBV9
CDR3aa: ASSVDSGGTAAAEQY

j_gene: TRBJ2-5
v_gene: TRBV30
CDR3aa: AWSVGAETQY

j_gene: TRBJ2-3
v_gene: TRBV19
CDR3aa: ASSTYTGTSQADTQY

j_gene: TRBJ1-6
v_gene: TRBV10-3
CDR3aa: AISERGPNSPLH

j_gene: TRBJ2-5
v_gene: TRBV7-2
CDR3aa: ASSPTSGSLETQY

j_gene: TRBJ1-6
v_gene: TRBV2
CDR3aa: ASSVDSGNSPLH

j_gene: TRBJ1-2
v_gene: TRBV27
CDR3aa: ASSQTPGYGYT

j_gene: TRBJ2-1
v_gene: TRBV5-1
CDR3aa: ASSGLAGGDNEQF

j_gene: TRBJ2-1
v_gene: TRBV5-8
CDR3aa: ASTTTAYNEQF

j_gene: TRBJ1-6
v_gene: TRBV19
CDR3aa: ASSTISYNSPLH

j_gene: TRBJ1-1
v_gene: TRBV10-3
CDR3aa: AIRKAGTPEAF

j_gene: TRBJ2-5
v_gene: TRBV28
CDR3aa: ASSLRGTPPGTQY

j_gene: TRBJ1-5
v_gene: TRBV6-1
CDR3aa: ASAEGNQPQH

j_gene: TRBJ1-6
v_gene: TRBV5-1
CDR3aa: ASTLRPRISGGENSPLH

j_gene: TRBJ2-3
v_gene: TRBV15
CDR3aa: ATSRGTSGVTDTQY

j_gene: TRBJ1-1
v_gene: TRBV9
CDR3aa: ASSEAPEGNTEAF

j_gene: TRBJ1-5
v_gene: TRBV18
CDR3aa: ASSRGGFGSNQPQH

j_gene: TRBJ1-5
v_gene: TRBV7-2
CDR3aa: ASSRTGGGQPQH

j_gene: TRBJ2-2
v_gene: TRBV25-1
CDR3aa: ASGRLAGRTGELF

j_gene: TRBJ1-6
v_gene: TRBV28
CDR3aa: ASSKGGGNSPLH

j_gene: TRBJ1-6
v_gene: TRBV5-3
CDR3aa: ARSLRGTDSPLH

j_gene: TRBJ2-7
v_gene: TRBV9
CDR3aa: ASSVSPQGAYEQY

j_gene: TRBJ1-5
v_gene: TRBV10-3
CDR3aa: AIRGGAGDQPQH

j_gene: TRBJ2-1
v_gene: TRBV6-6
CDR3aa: ASSSVGGSSYNEQF

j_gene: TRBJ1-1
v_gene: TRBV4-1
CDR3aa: ASSQIDRGGTEAF

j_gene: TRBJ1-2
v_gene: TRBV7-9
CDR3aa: AIAQGGVPNYGYT

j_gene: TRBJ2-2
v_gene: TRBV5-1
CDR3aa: ASSLVLNTGELF

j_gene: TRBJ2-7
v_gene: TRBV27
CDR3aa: ASGKRTGSYEQY

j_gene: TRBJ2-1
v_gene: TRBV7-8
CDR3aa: ASSLAERGRNNEQF

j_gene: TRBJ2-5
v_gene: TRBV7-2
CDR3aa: ASSAGQTREY

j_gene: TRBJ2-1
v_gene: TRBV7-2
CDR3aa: ASSLRWRENEQF

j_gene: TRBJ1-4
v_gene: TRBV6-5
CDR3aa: ASSYGVEGAEKLF

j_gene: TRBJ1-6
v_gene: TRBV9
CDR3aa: ASSQGGGGGSPLH

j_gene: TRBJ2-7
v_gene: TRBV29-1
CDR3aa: SVSASSYEQY

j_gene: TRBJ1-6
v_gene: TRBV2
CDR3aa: ASWTGTYNSPLH

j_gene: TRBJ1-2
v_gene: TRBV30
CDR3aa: AWRTGGLLARGYT

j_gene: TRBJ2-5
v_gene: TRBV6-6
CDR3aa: ASSYSGGAGETQY

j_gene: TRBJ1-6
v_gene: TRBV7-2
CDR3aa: ASSREVVSYNSPLH

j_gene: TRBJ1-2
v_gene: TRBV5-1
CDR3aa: ASSLVGGARDYGYT

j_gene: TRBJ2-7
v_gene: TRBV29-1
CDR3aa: SALGLAGRYEQY

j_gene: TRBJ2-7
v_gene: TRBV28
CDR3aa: ASSASGIAYEQY

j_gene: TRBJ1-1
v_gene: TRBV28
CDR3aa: ASSLWAFNTEAF

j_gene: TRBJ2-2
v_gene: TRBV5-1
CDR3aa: ASSLRQTDTGELF

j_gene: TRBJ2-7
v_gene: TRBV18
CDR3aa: ASSPTSDTRFYEQY